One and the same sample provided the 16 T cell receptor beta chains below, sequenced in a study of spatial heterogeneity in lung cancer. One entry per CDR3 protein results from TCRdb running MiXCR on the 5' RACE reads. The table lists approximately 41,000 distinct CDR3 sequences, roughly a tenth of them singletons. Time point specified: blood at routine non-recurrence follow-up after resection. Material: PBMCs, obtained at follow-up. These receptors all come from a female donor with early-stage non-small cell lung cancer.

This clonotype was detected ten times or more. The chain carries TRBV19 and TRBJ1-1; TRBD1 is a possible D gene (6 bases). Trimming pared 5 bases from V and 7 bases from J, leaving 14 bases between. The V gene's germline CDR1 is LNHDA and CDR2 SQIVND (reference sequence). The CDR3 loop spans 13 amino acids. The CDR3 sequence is CASSPGGGLEAFF. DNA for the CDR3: TGTGCCAGTAGTCCCGGGGGGGGCCTTGAAGCTTTCTTT.

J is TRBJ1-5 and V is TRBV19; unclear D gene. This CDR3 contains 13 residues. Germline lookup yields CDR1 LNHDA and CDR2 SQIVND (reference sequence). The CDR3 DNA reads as TGTCTCTCCGGGTCAGCTCGCAATCAGCCCCAGCATTTT. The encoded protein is CLSGSARNQPQHF.

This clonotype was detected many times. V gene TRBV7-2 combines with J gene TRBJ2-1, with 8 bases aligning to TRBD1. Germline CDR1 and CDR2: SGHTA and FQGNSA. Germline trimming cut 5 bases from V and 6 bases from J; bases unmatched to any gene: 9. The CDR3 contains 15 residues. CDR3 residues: CASSPGTGRGNEQFF. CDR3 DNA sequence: TGTGCCAGCAGCCCAGGGACAGGACGCGGCAATGAGCAGTTCTTC.

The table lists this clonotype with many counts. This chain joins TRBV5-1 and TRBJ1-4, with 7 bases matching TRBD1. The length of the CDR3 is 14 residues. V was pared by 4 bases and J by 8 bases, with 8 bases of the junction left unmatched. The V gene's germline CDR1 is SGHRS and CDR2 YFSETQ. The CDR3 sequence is CASSPDRVGEKLFF. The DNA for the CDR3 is TGCGCCAGCAGCCCCGACAGGGTTGGGGAAAAACTGTTTTTT.

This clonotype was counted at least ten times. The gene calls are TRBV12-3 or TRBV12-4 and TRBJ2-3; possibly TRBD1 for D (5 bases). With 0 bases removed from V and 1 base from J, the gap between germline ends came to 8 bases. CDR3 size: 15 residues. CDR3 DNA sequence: TGTGCCAGCAGTTTAGCTAGCAGGGGCACAGATACGCAGTATTTT. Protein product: CASSLASRGTDTQYF.

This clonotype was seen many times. CDR3 sequence reads: CASSHGRGYTGELFF. For the CDR3, the DNA is TGCGCCAGCAGCCACGGACGGGGATACACCGGGGAGCTGTTTTTT. V gene TRBV4-1 combines with J gene TRBJ2-2; D perhaps matches TRBD2 (5 bases). Trimming left V 3 bases short and J 3 bases short, with 11 bases between. Germline V gene lookup returns CDR1 MGHRA and CDR2 YSYEKL. The CDR3 has 15 residues.

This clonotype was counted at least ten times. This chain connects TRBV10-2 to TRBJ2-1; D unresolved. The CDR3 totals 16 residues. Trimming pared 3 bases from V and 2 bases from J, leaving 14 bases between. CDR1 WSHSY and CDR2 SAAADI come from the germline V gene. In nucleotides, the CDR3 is TGCGCCAGCAGTGACCCCGAGGTACGCCCCTACAATGAGCAGTTCTTC. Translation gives CASSDPEVRPYNEQFF.

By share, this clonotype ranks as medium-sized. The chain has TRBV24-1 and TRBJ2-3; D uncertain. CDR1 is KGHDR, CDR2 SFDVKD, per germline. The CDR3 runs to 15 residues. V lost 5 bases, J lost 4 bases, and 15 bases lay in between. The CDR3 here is CATSADSPGADTQYF. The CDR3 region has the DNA TGTGCCACCAGTGCCGACTCCCCTGGCGCAGATACGCAGTATTTT.

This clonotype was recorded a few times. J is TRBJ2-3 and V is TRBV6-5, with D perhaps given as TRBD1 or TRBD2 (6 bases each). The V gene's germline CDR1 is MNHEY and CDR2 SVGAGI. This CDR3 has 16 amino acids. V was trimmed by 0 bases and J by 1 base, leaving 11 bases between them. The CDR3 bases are TGTGCCAGCAGTTACTCGAGGGGGGCTCGCACAGATACGCAGTATTTT. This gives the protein CASSYSRGARTDTQYF.

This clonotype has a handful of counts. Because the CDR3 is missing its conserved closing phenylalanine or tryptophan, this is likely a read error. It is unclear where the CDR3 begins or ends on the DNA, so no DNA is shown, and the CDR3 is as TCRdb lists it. Here the CDR3 reads CISVPEAPR. The chain is built from TRBV7-5 and TRBJ1-3; the table's D call TRBD1 went unverified against the DNA. TRBV7-5 is classified as a pseudogene. The CDR3 comprises 9 residues, both ends counted.

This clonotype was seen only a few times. The chain's CDR3 is CASSPRDSPSSYEQYF. CDR3 in DNA: TGTGCCAGCAGCCCGAGGGACAGCCCTAGCTCCTACGAGCAGTACTTC. The chain recombines TRBV7-9 with TRBJ2-7; 7 nucleotides match TRBD1. With 5 bases clipped from V and 0 bases from J, the junction kept 10 bases outside the gene matches. This CDR3 has 16 amino acids. In germline, CDR1 is SEHNR, CDR2 FQNEAQ (reference sequence).

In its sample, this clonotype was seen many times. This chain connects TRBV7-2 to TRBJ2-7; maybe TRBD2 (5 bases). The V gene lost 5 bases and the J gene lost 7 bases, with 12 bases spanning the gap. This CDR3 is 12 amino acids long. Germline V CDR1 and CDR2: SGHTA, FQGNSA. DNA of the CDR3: TGTGCCAGCAGCCCGGACTCGGGGGAGCAGTACTTC. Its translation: CASSPDSGEQYF.

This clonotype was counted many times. The DNA of the CDR3 is TGCGCCAGCAGCCCCACTTGGACAGGGGGTCACGAGCAGTACTTC. This translates into CASSPTWTGGHEQYF. The chain combines TRBV4-1 with TRBJ2-7; 10 bases are shared with TRBD1. The CDR3 is made up of 15 amino acids. CDR1 MGHRA and CDR2 YSYEKL come from the germline V gene. The trim removed 4 bases at V and 5 bases at J, leaving 8 bases unmatched.

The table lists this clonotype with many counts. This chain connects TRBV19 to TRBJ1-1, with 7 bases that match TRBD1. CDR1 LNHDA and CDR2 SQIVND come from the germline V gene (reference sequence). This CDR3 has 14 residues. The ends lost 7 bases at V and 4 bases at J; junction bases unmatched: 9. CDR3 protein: CASKELQGRTEAFF. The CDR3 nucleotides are TGTGCCAGTAAAGAGCTACAGGGGCGCACTGAAGCTTTCTTT.

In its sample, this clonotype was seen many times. The CDR3 reads CASSWVGAWNTEAFF. The CDR3 DNA reads TGTGCCAGCAGCTGGGTGGGGGCTTGGAACACTGAAGCTTTCTTT. The chain recombines TRBV11-2 with TRBJ1-1; tentatively, D is TRBD1 (6 bases). V was shortened by 4 bases and J by 1 base, with 13 bases between the two germline ends. This CDR3 contains 15 residues. Per germline, CDR1 SGHAT and CDR2 FQNNGV.

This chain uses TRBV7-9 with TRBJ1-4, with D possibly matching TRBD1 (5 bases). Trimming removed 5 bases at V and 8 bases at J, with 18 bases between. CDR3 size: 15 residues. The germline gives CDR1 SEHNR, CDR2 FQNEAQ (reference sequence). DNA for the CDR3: TGTGCCAGCAGCCCGGCGGGGGATCCTAGGGAAAAACTGTTTTTT. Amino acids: CASSPAGDPREKLFF.